This T cell receptor beta chain stems from a study of shared clonotypes between healthy human individuals. It was at deep level that the assay was run. Original processing notes: ImmunoSEQ gave junction-only sequences without quality scores, so filtering differed. The repertoire was sequenced with immunoSEQ multiplex PCR; TCRdb's copy has only in-frame clones and lacks some. The V and J calls and clone size are taken from that table; D and trimming were inferred from the DNA. This table holds about 980,000 clones, 76% found once. Germline lookup yields CDR1 SGHTS and CDR2 YDEGEE. Trimming cost V 4 bases and J 1 base; bases outside gene matches: 4. The CDR3 spans 16 residues. Investigators divided CD4+ cells into CD45RA+ naive and CD45RA-negative memory subsets. About this clone: Other DNA sequences in the same sample also yield this CDR3.

J is TRBJ1-5 and V is TRBV5-8; 11 nucleotides line up with TRBD1. This sequence originates from a man aged 18 to 35 in good health. Sequencing was done on a sample of memory CD4+ T cells sorted from blood. The sample's subset: CD45RA-negative fraction. The CDR3: CASSRTGGISNQPQHF. The CDR3 DNA sequence: TGTGCCAGCAGCCGGACAGGGGGCATAAGCAATCAGCCCCAGCATTTT.